The clone carrying this T cell receptor (beta chain) was counted a few times. Its target is not known. This record comes from a study of beta chain features in type 1 diabetes. Post-sort purity exceeded 95% for all sorted populations. As every portion of the isolated RNA was reverse transcribed, the sequencing read expressed TCRB transcripts. Some clones are missing from TCRdb's copy, which holds only in-frame ones; the method was immunoSEQ multiplex PCR. Found here are fewer than 900,000 clones, roughly 15% of them singletons; the top ten hold 0.023%. Findings of the study overall: Comparison showed that naive, central memory and Treg TCRB repertoires appeared more similar among patients than among healthy donors. Using cDNA template may skew counts toward highly expressing activated cells. Moderate but significant shortening of TCRB CDR3s was recorded in all four CD4+ subsets from Type 1 diabetes patients.

V lost 2 bases, J lost 2 bases, and 17 bases lay in between. This CDR3 spans 17 amino acids. Per germline, CDR1 SGHTA and CDR2 FQGNSA. Sample: naive CD4+ T cells from blood. The receptor was derived from a woman under 30 in good health. The chain combines TRBV7-2 with TRBJ2-3; D not resolved. CDR3 loop: CASSLNGVASPTDTQYF. As DNA, the CDR3 is TGTGCCAGCAGCTTAAATGGAGTCGCAAGCCCCACAGATACGCAGTATTTT.